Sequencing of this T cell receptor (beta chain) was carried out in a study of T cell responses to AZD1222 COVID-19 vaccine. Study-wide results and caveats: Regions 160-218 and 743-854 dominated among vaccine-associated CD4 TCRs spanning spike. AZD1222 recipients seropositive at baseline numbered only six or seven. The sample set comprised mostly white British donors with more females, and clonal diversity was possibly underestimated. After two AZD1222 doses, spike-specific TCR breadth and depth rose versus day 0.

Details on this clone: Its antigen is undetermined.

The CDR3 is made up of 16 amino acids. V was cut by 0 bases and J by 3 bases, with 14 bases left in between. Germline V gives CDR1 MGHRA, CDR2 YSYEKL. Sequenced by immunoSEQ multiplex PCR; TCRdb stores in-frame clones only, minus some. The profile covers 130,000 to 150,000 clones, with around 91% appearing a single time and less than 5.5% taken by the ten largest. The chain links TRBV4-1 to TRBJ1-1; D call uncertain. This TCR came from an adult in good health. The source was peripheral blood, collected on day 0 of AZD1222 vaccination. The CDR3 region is CASSQDNRLLYTEAFF. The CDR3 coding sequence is TGCGCCAGCAGCCAAGATAACCGCCTGTTGTACACTGAAGCTTTCTTT.